This TCR beta chain was observed in a study of blood T cell repertoires in COVID-19. Study background: The origin of the acute and convalescent COVID-19 samples was the United States, Italy and Spain. Sample material is recorded as cDNA or gDNA derived from T cells, B-cell-depleted T cells, or PBMCs.

Germline CDR1 and CDR2: MGHRA and YSYEKL. V lost 1 base to trimming and J lost 2 bases, with 12 bases between them. This CDR3 is built from 16 residues. Original processing methods: Estimates of nucleated cell counts were drawn from the amplification of reference gene primers. Profiled with immunoSEQ multiplex PCR; TCRdb holds only in-frame clones, not every one. V, J and clone size derive from that table, while D and trimming were established from the DNA sequence. The table has roughly 270,000 clones, roughly 87% seen once. The receptor's source is a man between 18 and 29 years old with active or convalescent COVID-19. The sample taken for sequencing was peripheral blood. The chain recombines TRBV4-1 with TRBJ2-1; D is possibly TRBD1 (5 bases). Here the CDR3 reads CASSQVQGTAYNEQFF. The CDR3 nucleotides read TGCGCCAGCAGCCAAGTCCAGGGCACGGCCTACAATGAGCAGTTCTTC.